Detailed here is one T cell receptor beta chain. What it binds is not known. Here immunoSEQ multiplex PCR was the method, and the copy in TCRdb shows in-frame clones only, minus some. The sample carries hundreds of thousands of clones, 70% to 90% recorded once. Germline V lookup: CDR1 SGHRS, CDR2 YFSETQ. The CDR3 is 15 amino acids. Trimming removed 6 bases from V and 3 bases from J, with 19 bases in between. The sample is drawn from a study of Ad26.COV2.S vaccination and SARS-CoV-2 variants. Study information: Donor participated within the Ad26.COV2.S arm of the COV1001 trial. Into the muscle, Ad26.COV2.S was dosed once or twice, 56 days apart.

Treatment specified: about 20 received Ad26.COV2.S at low or high dose, single or two shots; about 5 received placebo; per-sample allocation not given. Sampling happened 63 days after the first vaccine or placebo injection. The donor's status was that of an adult aged 18-55 years in Boston. Study findings and constraints: It was reported that spike-specific CD8+ and CD4+ T cell responses were substantially broad after vaccination.

This receptor was obtained from a person aged 18-65 years who received the Ad26.COV2.S COVID-19 vaccine or a placebo. Material: peripheral blood, obtained in a trial of Ad26.COV2.S vaccine versus placebo. This sequence joins TRBV5-1 and TRBJ2-7, with D tentatively TRBD1 (5 bases). CDR3 sequence: CASTDIPGQLYEQYF. CDR3 DNA sequence: TGCGCCAGCACCGACATCCCTGGACAACTCTACGAGCAGTACTTC.